These 20 T cell receptor beta chains share one sample of origin, sequenced in a study of long-term antiretroviral therapy in people with HIV. Version v3.0 of the immunoSEQ assay was performed at survey level. Only in-frame clones appear in the TCRdb table, and some are missing; sequencing was by immunoSEQ multiplex PCR. The data hold 30,000 to 35,000 clones, with roughly 80% observed a single time. The sample consisted of unsorted PBMCs, taken 0.4 years before starting antiretroviral therapy. The receptors here all came from a man younger than 35 with HIV.

This sequence joins TRBV30 and TRBJ1-2; no firm D call. This CDR3 contains 14 residues. V lost 4 bases and J 4 bases, leaving 16 bases between the germline ends. Per the germline V gene, CDR1 is GTSNPN and CDR2 is SVGIG (reference sequence). The CDR3, as DNA: TGTGCCTGGACTTTAATTTCGGGGTTCTATGGCTACACCTTC. It yields the protein CAWTLISGFYGYTF.

This rearrangement joins TRBV9 to TRBJ2-2, with TRBD2 identical over 11 bases. The CDR3 contains 15 residues. J was trimmed by 3 bases and V by 4 bases; bases with no gene match: 2. From germline, CDR1 is SGDLS and CDR2 YYNGEE. CDR3 residues: CASSKLAGDTGELFF. In DNA form, the CDR3 reads TGTGCCAGCAGCAAACTAGCGGGAGACACCGGGGAGCTGTTTTTT.

The chain combines TRBV6-4 with TRBJ2-1, with D perhaps TRBD2 (6 bases). Germline CDR1 MRHNA, CDR2 SNTAGT. V was cut by 0 bases and J by 9 bases, with 15 bases left in between. The CDR3 has 15 amino acids. This CDR3 is CASSDSPGRSVEQFF. As DNA, the CDR3 is TGTGCCAGCAGTGACTCCCCAGGGAGGTCGGTTGAGCAGTTCTTC.

V is TRBV28 and J is TRBJ1-1; TRBD1 is a possible D gene (6 bases). Germline CDR1 is MDHEN and CDR2 is SYDVKM. V lost 5 bases, J lost 5 bases, and 18 bases lay in between. The CDR3 has 15 residues. The CDR3 DNA reads TGTGCCAGCAGTCCGGGAGGGGGAAGGGGGACTGAAGCTTTCTTT. Its protein product is CASSPGGGRGTEAFF.

This clone has just one count. The chain combines TRBV10-2 with TRBJ1-1, with D maybe TRBD1 (5 bases). V gave up 8 bases and J gave up 6 bases, with 10 bases separating them. Per the germline V gene, CDR1 is WSHSY and CDR2 is SAAADI. The CDR3 has 11 amino acids. In DNA, the CDR3 is TGCGCCAGCCGTGGGGCCGCTGAAGCTTTCTTT. Protein: CASRGAAEAFF.

The chain couples TRBV30 to TRBJ1-1; D not resolved. Deletions cut 4 bases from V and 2 bases from J, with 17 bases between. In germline, CDR1 is GTSNPN, CDR2 SVGIG (reference sequence). The CDR3 is made up of 15 amino acids. CDR3 in DNA: TGTGCCTGGAAGATTATGGGCCTAGGCAACACTGAAGCTTTCTTT. It specifies CAWKIMGLGNTEAFF.

This sequence joins TRBV21-1 and TRBJ1-1. TRBV21-1 constitutes a pseudogene. CDR3 length: 13 amino acids. DNA for the CDR3: TGTGCCAGCAGCAGGCGGACCCCGCCTGAAGCTTTCTTT. Its protein product is CASSRRTPPEAFF.

This sequence joins TRBV6-5 and TRBJ2-7; 7 nucleotides agree with TRBD1. V lost 6 bases to trimming and J lost 5 bases; unmatched junction nucleotides: 7. The V gene's germline CDR1 is MNHEY and CDR2 SVGAGI. This CDR3 region has 13 residues. The CDR3 DNA reads TGTGCCAGCAGCAAGACAGGGCGGCACGAGCAGTACTTC. Translation: CASSKTGRHEQYF.

CDR3 sequence (DNA): TGCGCCAGCAGCTTGGAGCGGGGGCAGTACAATGAGCAGTTCTTC. Translation: CASSLERGQYNEQFF. This chain connects TRBV5-1 to TRBJ2-1, with 8 bases that match TRBD2. V was pared by 0 bases and J by 4 bases, with 3 bases of the junction left unmatched. The CDR3 totals 15 residues. CDR1 is SGHRS, CDR2 YFSETQ, per germline.

The V call is TRBV9, the J call TRBJ2-3; D uncertain. The V gene lost 3 bases and the J gene lost 3 bases, with 17 bases spanning the gap. Germline CDR1 SGDLS, CDR2 YYNGEE. This CDR3 is built from 16 residues. This chain's CDR3 is CASSEIPHSPTDTQYF. The CDR3 nucleotides are TGTGCCAGCAGCGAGATTCCCCACTCCCCAACAGATACGCAGTATTTT. Full variable domain (outside the CDR3, taken from reference TRBV9 and TRBJ2-3): DSGVTQTPKHLITATGQRVTLRCSPRSGDLSVYWYQQSLDQGLQFLIQYYNGEERAKGNILERFSAQQFPDLHSELNLSSLELGDSALYFCASSEIPHSPTDTQYFGPGTRLTVL.

This sequence joins TRBV29-1 and TRBJ2-7; 7 bases agree with TRBD2. The CDR3 consists of 14 residues. Trimming at V came to 4 bases and at J to 3 bases, leaving 9 bases not matched to a gene. CDR1 SQVTM and CDR2 ANQGSEA come from the germline V gene. Here the CDR3 DNA reads TGCAGCGTTGCAATAGCGGGCCAGAACTACGAGCAGTACTTC. It specifies CSVAIAGQNYEQYF.

The genes are TRBV6-6 and TRBJ1-2; D is unresolved. Trimming shortened V by 6 bases and J by 4 bases, and 15 bases separated the two germline ends. CDR1 is MNHNY, CDR2 SVGAGI, per germline (reference sequence). CDR3 size: 14 residues. The CDR3 here is CASSNLRRPYGYTF. The DNA of the CDR3 is TGTGCCAGCAGCAACCTCAGGAGACCCTATGGCTACACCTTC.

The sample holds one count of this clone. The J gene is TRBJ2-7, the V gene TRBV4-3; D possibly uses TRBD1 or TRBD2 (5 bases each). The V gene's germline CDR1 is LGHNA and CDR2 YSLEER. The CDR3 loop spans 14 amino acids. Trimming removed 4 bases at V and 2 bases at J, with 12 bases between. CDR3 residues: CASSPSQGPYEQYF. Written as DNA, the CDR3 is TGCGCCAGCAGCCCCTCCCAGGGACCCTACGAGCAGTACTTC.

The J gene is TRBJ1-3, the V gene TRBV2; a weak D match, TRBD1 (6 bases). CDR3 length: 15 residues. The V end was cut by 6 bases, the J end by 1 base, with 13 bases between. CDR1 and CDR2 from the germline V gene are SNHLY and FYNNEI. The CDR3, as DNA: TGTGCCAGCAGCGGACAGTTCATGTCTGGAAACACCATATATTTT. Translating gives CASSGQFMSGNTIYF. The variable domain in full, with the rest retrieved from reference TRBV2 and TRBJ1-3, is EPEVTQTPSHQVTQMGQEVILRCVPISNHLYFYWYRQILGQKVEFLVSFYNNEISEKSEIFDDQFSVERPDGSNFTLKIRSTKLEDSAMYFCASSGQFMSGNTIYFGEGSWLTVV.

The rearrangement joins TRBV13 to TRBJ2-5, with D possibly being TRBD2 (5 bases). The CDR3 spans 16 residues. V gave up 5 bases and J gave up 4 bases, with 20 bases separating them. Germline assignment: CDR1 PRHDT and CDR2 FYEKMQ (reference sequence). The CDR3 DNA reads TGTGCCAGCAGCCCGAGACTGGGTCTAGCATCAGAGACCCAGTACTTC. Translated, it gives CASSPRLGLASETQYF.

V usage is TRBV6-6 and J usage is TRBJ2-1, with D possibly TRBD2 on 6 matching bases. V was shortened by 2 bases and J by 4 bases, with 12 bases between the two germline ends. This CDR3 is built from 15 residues. Germline V gene data show CDR1 as MNHNY and CDR2 as SVGAGI (reference sequence). The CDR3 here is CASSYVAGRYNEQFF. DNA for the CDR3: TGTGCCAGCAGTTACGTGGCGGGGAGATACAATGAGCAGTTCTTC.

The chain recombines TRBV5-5 with TRBJ1-2, with D possibly TRBD1 on 6 matching bases. This CDR3 contains 17 residues. Trimming left V 3 bases short and J 3 bases short, with 21 bases between. Germline CDR1 SGHKS, CDR2 YYEKEE (reference sequence). The CDR3 loop reads CASSSIGRGARDYGYTF. The CDR3 DNA reads as TGTGCCAGCAGCTCAATTGGTAGGGGGGCGAGAGACTATGGCTACACCTTC.

J is TRBJ2-2 and V is TRBV11-1; D is undetermined. This CDR3 is 13 amino acids long. V was trimmed by 2 bases and J by 6 bases, leaving 7 bases between them. Germline V gene sequence: CDR1 SGHAT, CDR2 FQDESV (reference sequence). The CDR3 loop is CASSLIYAGELFF. CDR3 DNA: TGTGCCAGCAGCTTAATTTACGCCGGGGAGCTGTTTTTT.

V usage is TRBV5-1 and J usage is TRBJ1-1, with D possibly being TRBD1 (5 bases). The germline V and J ends were trimmed by 4 bases and 6 bases, with 22 bases remaining between them. This CDR3 contains 16 residues. Germline values: CDR1 SGHRS, CDR2 YFSETQ. The CDR3 spells CASSRSNTIGGSEAFF. DNA for the CDR3: TGCGCCAGCAGCCGAAGTAATACAATTGGGGGGTCTGAAGCTTTCTTT.

On this clone: A read error may produce the germline difference seen at one junction end. This rearrangement joins TRBV5-3 to TRBJ2-7, with 10 bases aligning to TRBD1. TRBV5-3 belongs to the ORF category, with a function that is uncertain. The CDR3 covers 15 residues. The CDR3 DNA reads TGTGCCAGCAGCTTGGGACAGGGGTCGTTGTGGGAGCAGTACTTC. Amino acid sequence: CASSLGQGSLWEQYF.